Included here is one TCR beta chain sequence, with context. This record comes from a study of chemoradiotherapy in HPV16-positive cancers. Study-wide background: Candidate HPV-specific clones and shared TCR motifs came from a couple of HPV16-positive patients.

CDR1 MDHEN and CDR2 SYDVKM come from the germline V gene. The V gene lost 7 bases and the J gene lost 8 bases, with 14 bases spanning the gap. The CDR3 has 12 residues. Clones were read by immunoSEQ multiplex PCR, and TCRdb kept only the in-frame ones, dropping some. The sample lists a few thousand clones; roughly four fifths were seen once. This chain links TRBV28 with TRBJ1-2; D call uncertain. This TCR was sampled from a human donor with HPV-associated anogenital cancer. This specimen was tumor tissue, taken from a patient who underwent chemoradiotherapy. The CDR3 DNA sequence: TGTGCCAGCACTCTCCGTATGGGGGGCTACACCTTC. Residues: CASTLRMGGYTF.